This T cell receptor (beta chain) was documented in a study of shared clonotypes between healthy human individuals. It was into CD45RA+ naive and CD45RA-negative memory subsets that the CD4+ cells were split. Points on this clone: In the same sample, other DNA sequences code for this CDR3.

Germline assignment: CDR1 MNHNS and CDR2 SASEGT. The V and J ends lost 6 bases and 1 base respectively, with 6 bases between them. This CDR3 is built from 12 residues. Several immunoSEQ plates held equal portions of the genomic DNA taken from each subset. Only in-frame clones appear in the TCRdb table, and some are missing; sequencing was by immunoSEQ multiplex PCR. The sample carries a few million clones, more than 80% recorded once. The TCR sequence derives from a man aged 18 to 29 in good health. The sample was naive CD4+ T cells sorted from blood. Subset defined: CD45RA+ positively selected. The chain uses TRBV6-1 and TRBJ1-1; D perhaps matches TRBD1 (5 bases). In DNA, the CDR3 is TGTGCCAGCAGCAGGGAGAACACTGAAGCTTTCTTT. Translated: CASSRENTEAFF.